What follows are 18 T cell receptor beta chains derived from one specimen sequenced in a study of response to subunit inactivated influenza vaccine. TCRdb re-analysed the RT-PCR reads in MiXCR, keeping a single row per CDR3 protein. The data hold more than 700,000 distinct CDR3 sequences, with about 20% observed a single time. The material sequenced was PBMCs from blood, taken 5 to 6 days after vaccination. The receptors come from a man aged 45-65 years who received an inactivated influenza vaccine.

V gene TRBV7-9 combines with J gene TRBJ1-2; maybe TRBD1 (5 bases). V was clipped by 6 bases and J by 6 bases, with 8 bases between them. Germline V gene sequence: CDR1 SEHNR, CDR2 FQNEAQ (reference sequence). The CDR3 is 11 residues long. Here the CDR3 reads CASSWDHGYTF. The CDR3 DNA reads TGTGCCAGCAGTTGGGACCATGGCTACACCTTC.

This clonotype was observed a handful of times. The V and J genes are TRBV4-2 and TRBJ2-4; 9 nucleotides align to TRBD2. The CDR3 sequence is 16 residues long. Germline CDR1 is LGHNA and CDR2 is YNFKEQ. Losses at the gene ends were 10 bases for V and 2 bases for J; bases not matched to a gene: 12. The CDR3 reads CATGEAGGRPKNIQYF. CDR3 in DNA: TGTGCCACCGGTGAAGCGGGGGGCAGGCCCAAAAACATTCAGTACTTC.

The CDR3 loop reads CASSLESGNNSPLHF. DNA of the CDR3: TGCGCCAGCAGCTTGGAGTCAGGGAATAATTCACCCCTCCACTTT. This chain connects TRBV5-1 to TRBJ1-6; a weak D match, TRBD1 (5 bases). Germline CDR1 is SGHRS and CDR2 is YFSETQ. This CDR3 is built from 15 residues. The V gene lost 0 bases and the J gene lost 5 bases, with 9 bases spanning the gap.

This chain joins TRBV7-2 and TRBJ2-7, with TRBD1 as a possible D gene (5 bases). This CDR3 is built from 12 residues. CDR1 is SGHTA and CDR2 is FQGNSA in the germline V gene. V lost 1 base to trimming and J lost 6 bases, with 7 bases between them. The chain's CDR3 is CASSLVQAEQYF. CDR3 nucleotide sequence: TGTGCCAGCAGCTTAGTACAGGCCGAGCAGTACTTC.

This clonotype appeared many times. Written as DNA, the CDR3 is TGTGCCAGCAGTTTGGTGGGGTACGGGGCCAACGTCCTGACTTTC. Residues: CASSLVGYGANVLTF. The chain has TRBV12-3 or TRBV12-4 and TRBJ2-6; no clear D. Between the trimmed V and J ends, which lost 3 bases and 4 bases, there was a span of 10 bases. The CDR3 is 15 residues long.

Ten or more counts support this clonotype. J is TRBJ2-1 and V is TRBV4-2, with D maybe TRBD1 (5 bases). Deletions cut 3 bases from V and 9 bases from J, with 12 bases between. The germline V gene has CDR1 LGHNA and CDR2 YNFKEQ. CDR3 length: 13 residues. This CDR3 reads CASSQDTGFEQFF. CDR3 DNA: TGTGCCAGCAGCCAGGATACAGGATTTGAGCAGTTCTTC.

V and J are TRBV29-1 and TRBJ1-2; D uncertain. V was clipped by 2 bases and J by 0 bases, with 10 bases between them. Germline values: CDR1 SQVTM, CDR2 ANQGSEA. The CDR3 consists of 14 residues. CDR3 sequence (DNA): TGCAGCGTTGAATCGGTGCAGACTAACTATGGCTACACCTTC. Its protein is CSVESVQTNYGYTF.

The table lists this clonotype with many counts. This sequence joins TRBV20-1 and TRBJ2-1; D not certain. V was pared by 0 bases and J by 0 bases, with 9 bases between. The CDR3 totals 15 residues. Germline V gene lookup returns CDR1 DFQATT and CDR2 SNEGSKA (reference sequence). CDR3 nucleotides: TGCAGTGCTAGAGAGGGATCCAACTCCTACAATGAGCAGTTCTTC. Protein sequence: CSAREGSNSYNEQFF.

The rearrangement joins TRBV13 to TRBJ2-7; D might be TRBD2 (7 bases). The V gene lost 5 bases and the J gene lost 0 bases, with 14 bases spanning the gap. CDR1 PRHDT and CDR2 FYEKMQ come from the germline V gene (reference sequence). The CDR3 runs 15 residues. In nucleotides, the CDR3 is TGTGCCAGCAGCCCAGAGGGGGGGAGCTCCTACGAGCAGTACTTC. Translating gives CASSPEGGSSYEQYF.

In this sample, this clonotype turned up a few times. The chain combines TRBV20-1 with TRBJ2-3, with TRBD2 identical over 13 bases. The V and J ends lost 5 bases and 0 bases, in that order; junction bases with no gene match: 5. The CDR3 loop spans 16 amino acids. CDR1 and CDR2 from the germline V gene are DFQATT and SNEGSKA (reference sequence). The CDR3 DNA sequence: TGCAGTGCTGGTGGACTAGCGGGAGTCAGCACAGATACGCAGTATTTT. It specifies CSAGGLAGVSTDTQYF.

The V and J genes are TRBV20-1 and TRBJ2-7, with D possibly being TRBD1 (5 bases). The CDR3 sequence is 15 residues long. V was shortened by 1 base and J by 4 bases, with 17 bases between the two germline ends. CDR1 and CDR2 (germline): DFQATT, SNEGSKA (reference sequence). CDR3: CSARGQFGILYEQYF. The DNA for the CDR3 is TGCAGTGCTAGAGGACAGTTTGGGATTCTATACGAGCAGTACTTC.

This clonotype has a handful of counts. The chain couples TRBV5-6 to TRBJ1-5, with D possibly TRBD1 on 5 matching bases. V was pared by 4 bases and J by 7 bases, with 15 bases between. The CDR3 covers 14 residues. CDR1 is SGHDT, CDR2 YYEEEE, per germline. Written as DNA, the CDR3 is TGTGCCAGCAGCCTGGGACGAGCCGTACAGCCCCAGCATTTT. Translation: CASSLGRAVQPQHF.

This sequence joins TRBV6-6 and TRBJ1-2; 7 bases are shared with TRBD1. Germline V CDR1 and CDR2: MNHNY, SVGAGI (reference sequence). V lost 8 bases, J lost 9 bases, and 12 bases stayed unmatched. This CDR3 has 13 amino acids. The CDR3, as DNA: TGTGCCAGCCGCCCGACAGGGTTGGAAAGCTACACCTTC. Amino acid sequence: CASRPTGLESYTF.

The chain recombines TRBV18 with TRBJ2-1, with TRBD2 matching 8 bases. CDR1 is KGHSH and CDR2 is LQKENI in the germline V gene. CDR3 size: 17 residues. V shed 3 bases, J shed 5 bases, and the junction held 12 bases outside the gene matches. The CDR3 reads CASSPPRAGREDNEQFF. CDR3 coding DNA: TGTGCCAGCTCACCCCCTCGGGCAGGGCGGGAGGACAATGAGCAGTTCTTC.

Written as DNA, the CDR3 is TGCAGTGCAAATAGCGGGGGGTCCTACAATGAGCAGTTCTTC. Its translation: CSANSGGSYNEQFF. V and J are TRBV20-1 and TRBJ2-1; 10 positions match TRBD2. Germline CDR1 DFQATT, CDR2 SNEGSKA (reference sequence). The V and J ends lost 6 bases and 1 base, in that order; junction bases with no gene match: 3. CDR3 length equals 14 residues.

V is TRBV19 and J is TRBJ1-5; D ambiguous. The CDR3 totals 13 residues. Germline CDR1 is LNHDA and CDR2 is SQIVND (reference sequence). V was trimmed by 3 bases and J by 4 bases, leaving 7 bases between them. CDR3 in amino acids: CASSMMQNQPQHF. CDR3 in DNA: TGTGCCAGTAGTATGATGCAGAATCAGCCCCAGCATTTT.

The chain combines TRBV6-1 with TRBJ1-1; tentative D call: TRBD1 (5 bases). V was clipped by 6 bases and J by 1 base, with 12 bases between them. Germline CDR1 is MNHNS and CDR2 is SASEGT. The CDR3 contains 14 residues. CDR3 bases: TGTGCCAGCAGACCCCTTGACAGGAACACTGAAGCTTTCTTT. Protein sequence: CASRPLDRNTEAFF.

In its sample, this clonotype was seen a few times. The chain links TRBV5-1 to TRBJ2-2; 8 bases match TRBD2. This CDR3 is 18 amino acids long. V gave up 3 bases and J gave up 1 base; unmatched junction bases: 11. Germline V gene data show CDR1 as SGHRS and CDR2 as YFSETQ. Here the CDR3 reads CASSWTPPTSGNTGELFF. CDR3 DNA: TGCGCCAGCAGCTGGACCCCCCCAACTAGCGGGAACACCGGGGAGCTGTTTTTT.